This record looks at one T cell receptor beta chain sequence and its context. These data originate in a study of T cell changes during pregnancy in multiple sclerosis. This CDR3 has 13 residues. V lost 1 base and J lost 4, with 7 bases in between. Germline V lookup: CDR1 SEHNR, CDR2 FQNEAQ (reference sequence). Produced via immunoSEQ multiplex PCR; TCRdb's table is partial and in-frame only. This table holds about 36,000 clones, roughly nine tenths found once. The chain links TRBV7-9 to TRBJ1-2; D call uncertain. The sample here was CD4+ T cells from peripheral blood mononuclear cells, taken after pregnancy. This clonotype was obtained from a female donor with multiple sclerosis, enrolled in a pregnancy study. CDR3 in amino acids: CASSLGNSYGYTF. DNA of the CDR3: TGTGCCAGCAGCTTAGGGAACAGCTATGGCTACACCTTC.